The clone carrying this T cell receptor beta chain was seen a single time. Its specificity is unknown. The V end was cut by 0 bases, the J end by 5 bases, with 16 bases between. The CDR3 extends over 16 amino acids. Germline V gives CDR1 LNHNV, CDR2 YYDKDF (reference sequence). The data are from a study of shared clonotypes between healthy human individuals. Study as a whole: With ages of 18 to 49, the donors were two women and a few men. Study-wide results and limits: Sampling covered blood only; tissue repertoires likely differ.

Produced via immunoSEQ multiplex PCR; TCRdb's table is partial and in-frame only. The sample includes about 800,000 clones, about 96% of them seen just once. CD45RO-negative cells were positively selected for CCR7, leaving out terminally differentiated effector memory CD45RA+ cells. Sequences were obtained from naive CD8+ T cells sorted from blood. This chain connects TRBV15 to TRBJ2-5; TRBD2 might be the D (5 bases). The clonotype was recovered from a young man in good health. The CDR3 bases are TGTGCCACCAGCAGAGATGTCGAGGGTCTGGATGAGACCCAGTACTTC. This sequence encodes CATSRDVEGLDETQYF.